These 10 T cell receptor beta chains were sequenced from one sample in a study of blood T cell repertoires in COVID-19. The method was immunoSEQ multiplex PCR; TCRdb's version includes in-frame clones alone and lacks a portion of them. This sample carries some 190,000 clones, 82% of them seen once, and the ten largest clones take roughly 8%. The sample consisted of peripheral blood. Receptors originate from a woman aged 60-75 years with COVID-19, enrolled during active disease.

This rearrangement joins TRBV28 to TRBJ2-5, with TRBD2 matching 11 bases. J lost 0 bases, V lost 0 bases, and 3 bases had no gene match. The CDR3 has 17 residues. Per germline, CDR1 MDHEN and CDR2 SYDVKM. DNA of the CDR3: TGTGCCAGCAGTTTATGGACTAGCGGGGCCTACCAAGAGACCCAGTACTTC. Translating gives CASSLWTSGAYQETQYF.

The chain employs TRBV15 and TRBJ2-3; 11 bases fit TRBD2. Trimming at V came to 0 bases and at J to 3 bases, leaving 2 bases not matched to a gene. From germline, CDR1 is LNHNV and CDR2 YYDKDF (reference sequence). The CDR3 is 16 residues long. The CDR3 protein is CATSRELAGVTDTQYF. The CDR3 region has the DNA TGTGCCACCAGCAGAGAACTAGCGGGAGTGACAGATACGCAGTATTTT.

This CDR3 is CASSPAGGRGQGYGYTF. The CDR3 nucleotides are TGTGCCAGCTCACCCGCAGGGGGGCGCGGGCAGGGCTATGGCTACACCTTC. The V call is TRBV18, the J call TRBJ1-2; TRBD1 matches at 7 bases. The CDR3 extends over 17 amino acids. The germline gives CDR1 KGHSH, CDR2 LQKENI. V shed 3 bases and J 4 bases; nucleotides not matched to a gene: 14. The full variable domain, with the rest looked up from reference TRBV18 and TRBJ1-2, is NAGVMQNPRHLVRRRGQEARLRCSPMKGHSHVYWYRQLPEEGLKFMVYLQKENIIDESGMPKERFSAEFPKEGPSILRIQQVVRGDSAAYFCASSPAGGRGQGYGYTFGSGTRLTVV.

The V gene is TRBV30, the J gene TRBJ2-1; D is uncertain. The CDR3 consists of 13 residues. Trimming removed 1 base from V and 4 bases from J, with 8 bases in between. From germline, CDR1 is GTSNPN and CDR2 SVGIG (reference sequence). The CDR3, as DNA: TGTGCCTGGAGTGATGGGCAGTACAATGAGCAGTTCTTC. It translates to CAWSDGQYNEQFF.

This chain connects TRBV7-8 to TRBJ2-3, with a possible D match to TRBD1 (5 bases). V dropped 0 bases and J dropped 0 bases, with 7 bases sitting between them. The CDR3 has 15 residues. CDR1 and CDR2 from the germline V gene are SGHVS and FQNEAQ. The CDR3 region has the DNA TGTGCCAGCAGCTTAGCCAGGGCGAGCACAGATACGCAGTATTTT. Protein product: CASSLARASTDTQYF.

The chain couples TRBV24-1 to TRBJ1-2; 9 bases align to TRBD1. From germline, CDR1 is KGHDR and CDR2 SFDVKD. V trimming: 4 bases; J trimming: 4 bases; junction bases outside the gene matches: 6. The length of the CDR3 is 15 residues. The CDR3 nucleotides are TGTGCCACCAGTGACCCGGGACAGGGCCCCTATGGCTACACCTTC. Encoded protein: CATSDPGQGPYGYTF.

Note on this clone: One end of the junction does not line up with germline, which may come from a read error. The V call is TRBV27, the J call TRBJ2-3; 11 bases match TRBD2. The CDR3 extends over 11 amino acids. Germline CDR1 reads MNHEY; CDR2 reads SMNVEV (reference sequence). As DNA, the CDR3 is TGTGCCGGCAGGGGACTAGCGGTGCAGTATTTT. As protein: CAGRGLAVQYF.

The J gene is TRBJ1-4, the V gene TRBV11-1; 8 nucleotides agree with TRBD1. The germline V gene encodes CDR1 SGHAT and CDR2 FQDESV (reference sequence). The CDR3 covers 15 residues. Trimming cost V 3 bases and J 10 bases; bases outside gene matches: 10. The DNA of the CDR3 is TGTGCCAGCAGCTTGGGAGACGACAGGGGCGGAAAACTGTTTTTT. Encoded protein: CASSLGDDRGGKLFF.

This clone came up a few times. V and J are TRBV6-2 or TRBV6-3 and TRBJ1-3; TRBD1 is a possible D gene (5 bases). V lost 4 bases and J 4 bases, leaving 17 bases between the germline ends. The CDR3 is made up of 16 amino acids. CDR1 is MNHEY and CDR2 is SVGEGT in the germline V gene. CDR3: CASSFSGLRTGNTIYF. The CDR3 coding sequence is TGTGCCAGCAGTTTCTCGGGACTCCGGACAGGAAACACCATATATTTT.

This rearrangement joins TRBV30 to TRBJ2-4, with D unresolved. The V gene's germline CDR1 is GTSNPN and CDR2 SVGIG (reference sequence). The CDR3 runs to 14 residues. V lost 3 bases to trimming and J lost 6 bases, with 15 bases between them. CDR3: CAWSPLLGINIQYF. DNA of the CDR3: TGTGCCTGGAGCCCTCTTCTAGGTATAAACATTCAGTACTTC.